The clone carrying this T cell receptor (beta chain) was seen more than once but under ten times. Its antigen is unidentified. One end of the junction fails to match germline, which may point to a read error. This sample was taken from a study of tumor-infiltrating lymphocytes in primary liver carcinoma. Bulk tissue was left unsorted, and RNA and DNA were co-extracted from 20-30 mg of it. Separate regions, five per tumor, were sampled. TCR beta cDNA was reverse-transcribed from roughly 520 ng of total RNA. The reaction used a constant-region primer and ProtoScript II reverse transcriptase. Sequencing libraries for TCR beta derived from three nested multiplex PCR rounds that used slightly modified ARM-PCR. One entry per CDR3 protein, called by TCRdb with MiXCR from the multiplex PCR reads. This table has 20,000 to 25,000 distinct CDR3 sequences, 75% to 80% appearing once. Findings and caveats of the study: Tumor specimens were characterized by a significantly higher top-250-clone fraction than blood (p = 0.039).

Sequencing was carried out using liver tumor tissue from sampling region 1. Subset reported: tumor region T1, superior pole. The receptor's source is a woman aged 30 to 39 with primary liver carcinoma and hepatitis B virus infection.

Here the CDR3 reads CASSLDLLARGYNEQLF. The CDR3 coding sequence is TGTGCCAGCAGCTTAGACCTACTAGCGAGAGGCTACAATGAGCAGCTCTTC. This sequence joins TRBV11-3 and TRBJ2-1; TRBD2 aligns across 7 bases. The CDR3 is made up of 17 amino acids. The germline gives CDR1 SGHNT, CDR2 YENEEA.